These 17 T cell receptor beta chains were all obtained from the same sample, sequenced in a study of memory B cells and T cells in multiple sclerosis. Profiled with immunoSEQ multiplex PCR; TCRdb holds only in-frame clones, not every one. The sample holds roughly 14,000 clones, roughly three quarters seen once. Sequencing input: memory (CD45RO+) CD4+ T cells from blood. The receptor set was obtained from a human donor with multiple sclerosis.

V and J are TRBV2 and TRBJ2-5, with TRBD1 matching 8 bases. CDR1 is SNHLY, CDR2 FYNNEI, per germline. The junction had 15 bases not matched to a gene; V was cut back by 5 bases and J by 4 bases. This CDR3 comprises 17 residues. This chain's CDR3 is CASSRTGFGGTGETQYF. The CDR3 region has the DNA TGTGCCAGCAGTAGGACAGGGTTTGGCGGTACGGGAGAGACCCAGTACTTC.

This rearrangement joins TRBV5-1 to TRBJ2-5; TRBD1 aligns across 9 bases. Germline V CDR1 and CDR2: SGHRS, YFSETQ. The CDR3 is 15 residues long. V shed 1 base, J shed 5 bases, and the junction held 6 bases outside the gene matches. CDR3 nucleotides: TGCGCCAGCAGCTTGACAGGGGGCTGGATTGAGACCCAGTACTTC. Residues: CASSLTGGWIETQYF. Based on the CDR3 plus reference TRBV5-1 and TRBJ2-5, the full variable domain is KAGVTQTPRYLIKTRGQQVTLSCSPISGHRSVSWYQQTPGQGLQFLFEYFSETQRNKGNFPGRFSGRQFSNSRSEMNVSTLELGDSALYLCASSLTGGWIETQYFGPGTRLLVL.

This clone was detected only once. This chain joins TRBV5-4 and TRBJ2-5, with D perhaps matching TRBD1 (5 bases). V dropped 4 bases and J dropped 2 bases, with 9 bases sitting between them. Germline V gene lookup returns CDR1 SGHNT and CDR2 YYREEE (reference sequence). The CDR3 contains 13 residues. The CDR3: CASSGALQETQYF. The CDR3 coding sequence is TGTGCCAGCAGCGGGGCCTTACAAGAGACCCAGTACTTC. The whole variable domain, filled in from reference TRBV5-4 and TRBJ2-5, reads ETGVTQSPTHLIKTRGQQVTLRCSSQSGHNTVSWYQQALGQGPQFIFQYYREEENGRGNFPPRFSGLQFPNYSSELNVNALELDDSALYLCASSGALQETQYFGPGTRLLVL.

This chain uses TRBV15 with TRBJ2-7, with 8 positions matching TRBD2. V lost 4 bases, J lost 5 bases, and 7 bases stayed unmatched. The CDR3 loop spans 14 amino acids. Per the germline V gene, CDR1 is LNHNV and CDR2 is YYDKDF (reference sequence). The CDR3 sequence is CATSTGLAFHEQYF. The CDR3 DNA sequence: TGTGCCACCAGCACCGGACTAGCTTTTCACGAGCAGTACTTC. Together with reference TRBV15 and TRBJ2-7, the CDR3 gives the full variable domain: DAMVIQNPRYQVTQFGKPVTLSCSQTLNHNVMYWYQQKSSQAPKLLFHYYDKDFNNEADTPDNFQSRRPNTSFCFLDIRSPGLGDTAMYLCATSTGLAFHEQYFGPGTRLTVT.

The rearrangement joins TRBV29-1 to TRBJ1-2; the D gene is possibly TRBD1 (6 bases). Deletions cut 7 bases from V and 5 bases from J, with 11 bases between. Germline assignment: CDR1 SQVTM and CDR2 ANQGSEA. The CDR3 runs to 11 residues. The CDR3 sequence: CSADRLYGYTF. The DNA for the CDR3 is TGCAGCGCCGACAGGTTATATGGCTACACCTTC.

The V call is TRBV5-1, the J call TRBJ2-2; a weak D match, TRBD1 (5 bases). The CDR3 consists of 15 residues. CDR1 and CDR2 (germline): SGHRS, YFSETQ. Trimming removed 0 bases at V and 0 bases at J, with 6 bases between. CDR3 nucleotide sequence: TGCGCCAGCAGCTTGGGGGGCGCGAACACCGGGGAGCTGTTTTTT. Residues: CASSLGGANTGELFF.

This rearrangement joins TRBV25-1 to TRBJ2-1; D is perhaps TRBD1 (6 bases). Trimming removed 7 bases from V and 9 bases from J, with 10 bases in between. This CDR3 contains 11 residues. The germline gives CDR1 MGHDK, CDR2 SYGVNS. The CDR3 here is CASKQGIEQFF. The CDR3 DNA is TGTGCCAGCAAACAGGGTATTGAGCAGTTCTTC.

V usage is TRBV7-8 and J usage is TRBJ2-7; 7 nucleotides agree with TRBD2. Germline V gene sequence: CDR1 SGHVS, CDR2 FQNEAQ. The CDR3 runs 15 residues. V lost 2 bases to trimming and J lost 0 bases; unmatched junction nucleotides: 4. CDR3 bases: TGTGCCAGCAGCTTAAGGGGCGGGGGCTCCTACGAGCAGTACTTC. Encoded protein: CASSLRGGGSYEQYF.

This clone was seen more than once but under ten times. The rearrangement joins TRBV5-1 to TRBJ2-1; possibly TRBD1 for D (5 bases). This CDR3 has 16 amino acids. Germline V gives CDR1 SGHRS, CDR2 YFSETQ. Trimming stripped 5 bases from V and 7 bases from J, with 22 bases between. For the CDR3, the DNA is TGCGCCAGCAGTCATACAGGTTCCGCCCAATGGAATGAGCAGTTCTTC. Protein sequence: CASSHTGSAQWNEQFF.

The rearrangement links TRBV15 to TRBJ2-1, with TRBD1 matching 10 bases. The CDR3 is made up of 15 amino acids. Germline values: CDR1 LNHNV, CDR2 YYDKDF (reference sequence). With 1 base clipped from V and 5 bases from J, the junction kept 2 bases outside the gene matches. The CDR3 nucleotides are TGTGCCACCAGCAGAGCCGGGACAGGGGACAATGAGCAGTTCTTC. It encodes CATSRAGTGDNEQFF.

This clone was picked up one time. The rearrangement links TRBV4-2 to TRBJ1-1, with 7 bases matching TRBD1. The CDR3 covers 15 residues. After removal of 0 bases from V and 1 base from J, the junction contained 2 bases not matched to a gene. The germline CDR1 and CDR2 sequences are LGHNA and YNFKEQ. This chain's CDR3 is CASSQDPGGNTEAFF. The CDR3 DNA is TGTGCCAGCAGCCAAGACCCAGGGGGGAACACTGAAGCTTTCTTT.

The genes are TRBV6-1 and TRBJ1-1; the D is unclear. CDR3 length equals 13 residues. V was shortened by 5 bases and J by 0 bases, with 7 bases between the two germline ends. The V gene's germline CDR1 is MNHNS and CDR2 SASEGT. DNA for the CDR3: TGTGCCAGCAGTCTCTATATGAACACTGAAGCTTTCTTT. Translation: CASSLYMNTEAFF.

This chain's CDR3 is CASSSGETLYEQYF. CDR3 in DNA: TGCGCCAGCAGCTCTGGAGAGACTTTGTACGAGCAGTACTTC. The chain couples TRBV5-1 to TRBJ2-7; unclear D gene. Germline CDR1 is SGHRS and CDR2 is YFSETQ. Trimming removed 3 bases from V and 4 bases from J, with 14 bases in between. The CDR3 is made up of 14 amino acids.

The table lists this clone with a few counts. The chain joins TRBV19 to TRBJ1-2; the D is unclear. Per germline, CDR1 LNHDA and CDR2 SQIVND (reference sequence). The CDR3 has 14 residues. Trimming took 5 bases from V and 4 from J, leaving 14 bases between them. CDR3 nucleotide sequence: TGTGCCAGTAGTTTTACAGCCTTAATCTATGGCTACACCTTC. Translation gives CASSFTALIYGYTF. Supplemented by reference TRBV19 and TRBJ1-2, the full variable domain reads DGGITQSPKYLFRKEGQNVTLSCEQNLNHDAMYWYRQDPGQGLRLIYYSQIVNDFQKGDIAEGYSVSREKKESFPLTVTSAQKNPTAFYLCASSFTALIYGYTFGSGTRLTVV.

This chain connects TRBV29-1 to TRBJ2-5; D is unclear. The V gene's germline CDR1 is SQVTM and CDR2 ANQGSEA. V was trimmed by 6 bases and J by 5 bases, leaving 10 bases between them. This CDR3 comprises 11 residues. CDR3 DNA: TGCAGCGTCGCACGGGTGGAGACCCAGTACTTC. Translated: CSVARVETQYF.

The chain recombines TRBV5-5 with TRBJ1-2; 11 nucleotides agree with TRBD1. V gave up 3 bases and J gave up 6 bases; unmatched junction bases: 13. Germline CDR1 SGHKS, CDR2 YYEKEE (reference sequence). This CDR3 comprises 17 residues. The CDR3 sequence is CASSSAQLGQGAHGYTF. The DNA of the CDR3 is TGTGCCAGCAGCTCCGCCCAACTAGGACAGGGGGCGCATGGCTACACCTTC.

The V and J genes are TRBV6-5 and TRBJ1-5; D not resolved. V shed 2 bases and J shed 1 base, with 6 bases lying between them. Germline CDR1 MNHEY, CDR2 SVGAGI. The CDR3 is made up of 14 amino acids. CDR3: CASSYAGSNQPQHF. Here the CDR3 DNA reads TGTGCCAGCAGTTACGCGGGAAGCAATCAGCCCCAGCATTTT.